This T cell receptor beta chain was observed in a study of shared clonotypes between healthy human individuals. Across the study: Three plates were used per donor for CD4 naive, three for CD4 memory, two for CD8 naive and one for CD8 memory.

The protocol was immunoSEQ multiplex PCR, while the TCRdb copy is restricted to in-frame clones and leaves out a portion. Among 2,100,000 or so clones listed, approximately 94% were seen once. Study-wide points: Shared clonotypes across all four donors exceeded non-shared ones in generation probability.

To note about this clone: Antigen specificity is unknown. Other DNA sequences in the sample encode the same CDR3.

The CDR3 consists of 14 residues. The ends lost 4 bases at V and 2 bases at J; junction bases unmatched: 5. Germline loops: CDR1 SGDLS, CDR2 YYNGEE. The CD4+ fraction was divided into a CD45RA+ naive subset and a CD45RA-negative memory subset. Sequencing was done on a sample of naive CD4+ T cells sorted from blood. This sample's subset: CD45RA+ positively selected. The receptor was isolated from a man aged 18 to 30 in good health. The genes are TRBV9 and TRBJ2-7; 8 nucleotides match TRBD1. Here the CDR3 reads CASSSTGGPYEQYF. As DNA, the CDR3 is TGTGCCAGCAGCTCCACAGGGGGGCCCTACGAGCAGTACTTC. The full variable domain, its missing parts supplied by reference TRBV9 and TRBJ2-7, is DSGVTQTPKHLITATGQRVTLRCSPRSGDLSVYWYQQSLDQGLQFLIQYYNGEERAKGNILERFSAQQFPDLHSELNLSSLELGDSALYFCASSSTGGPYEQYFGPGTRLTVT.